These 22 T cell receptor beta chains were sequenced from one sample in a study of siplizumab effects on memory and regulatory T cells. TCRdb keeps only in-frame clones here, not all; method: immunoSEQ multiplex PCR. Of over 100,000 clones in the sample, around 90% were seen once. The sample consisted of Tregs sorted from blood. Receptors were obtained from a human donor in good health.

The chain is built from TRBV4-2 and TRBJ2-2, with D possibly matching TRBD1 (5 bases). V was cut by 2 bases and J by 7 bases, with 11 bases left in between. Germline V CDR1 and CDR2: LGHNA, YNFKEQ. This CDR3 contains 14 residues. DNA of the CDR3: TGTGCCAGCAGCCAATTGGGGCCAATCGGGGAGCTGTTTTTT. The encoded protein is CASSQLGPIGELFF.

V usage is TRBV6-1 and J usage is TRBJ2-5, with D unclear. Germline V gives CDR1 MNHNS, CDR2 SASEGT. The V and J ends lost 6 bases and 7 bases respectively, with 9 bases between them. The CDR3 is made up of 11 amino acids. CDR3 DNA sequence: TGTGCCAGCAGGGGGATGGTGACCCAGTACTTC. Translation gives CASRGMVTQYF.

The rearrangement joins TRBV2 to TRBJ2-5; no clear D gene. Trimming cost V 8 bases and J 5 bases, with 15 bases left between them. The CDR3 extends over 13 amino acids. CDR1 and CDR2 from the germline V gene are SNHLY and FYNNEI. The CDR3 DNA sequence: TGTGCCAGCTTTACAAGGGTCGGGGAGACCCAGTACTTC. Translation gives CASFTRVGETQYF.

The J gene is TRBJ2-7, the V gene TRBV6-1; 7 nucleotides agree with TRBD1. CDR3 length equals 14 residues. With V trimmed by 1 base and J by 0 bases, 0 bases remained unmatched. The V gene's germline CDR1 is MNHNS and CDR2 SASEGT. CDR3 coding DNA: TGTGCCAGCAGTGAAGGGGACAGCTCCTACGAGCAGTACTTC. Translated: CASSEGDSSYEQYF.

The chain recombines TRBV6-5 with TRBJ1-1; D is undetermined. CDR1 MNHEY and CDR2 SVGAGI come from the germline V gene. V lost 2 bases and J lost 4, with 8 bases in between. CDR3 length equals 13 residues. CDR3 in DNA: TGTGCCAGCAGTTACAGGGAGAGCACTGAAGCTTTCTTT. Protein: CASSYRESTEAFF.

This chain links TRBV7-9 with TRBJ2-1; 7 nucleotides match TRBD2. The V segment lost 0 bases and the J segment 2 bases; nucleotides outside the gene matches: 4. The length of the CDR3 is 16 residues. Germline assignment: CDR1 SEHNR and CDR2 FQNEAQ (reference sequence). CDR3 sequence: CASSLARRETYNEQFF. The CDR3 coding sequence is TGTGCCAGCAGCTTAGCGCGGCGGGAGACCTACAATGAGCAGTTCTTC. The whole variable domain, filled in from reference TRBV7-9 and TRBJ2-1, reads DTGVSQNPRHKITKRGQNVTFRCDPISEHNRLYWYRQTLGQGPEFLTYFQNEAQLEKSRLLSDRFSAERPKGSFSTLEIQRTEQGDSAMYLCASSLARRETYNEQFFGPGTRLTVL.

This chain connects TRBV6-6 to TRBJ2-1; D ambiguous. CDR3 length: 15 residues. Between the trimmed V and J ends, which lost 2 bases and 7 bases, there was a span of 15 bases. CDR1 and CDR2 (germline): MNHNY, SVGAGI (reference sequence). The CDR3 region is CASSYPEAGRNEQFF. DNA of the CDR3: TGTGCCAGCAGTTACCCCGAAGCTGGTAGGAATGAGCAGTTCTTC.

The chain couples TRBV18 to TRBJ2-1, with 15 bases fitting TRBD2. With V trimmed by 6 bases and J by 10 bases, 4 bases remained unmatched. The CDR3 covers 14 residues. Germline CDR1 reads KGHSH; CDR2 reads LQKENI. As DNA, the CDR3 is TGTGCCAGCTCGGGACTAGCGGGGGGTAAGGAGCAGTTCTTC. This translates into CASSGLAGGKEQFF.

The table lists this clone with a count of one. The chain carries TRBV5-1 and TRBJ1-2; TRBD1 is a possible D gene (6 bases). Germline CDR1 and CDR2: SGHRS and YFSETQ. The CDR3 is 14 residues long. Trimming stripped 3 bases from V and 2 bases from J, with 11 bases between. CDR3 nucleotides: TGCGCCAGCAGCTACTTGGACAGAAACTATGGCTACACCTTC. This gives the protein CASSYLDRNYGYTF. Combining the CDR3 with reference TRBV5-1 and TRBJ1-2 gives the whole variable domain KAGVTQTPRYLIKTRGQQVTLSCSPISGHRSVSWYQQTPGQGLQFLFEYFSETQRNKGNFPGRFSGRQFSNSRSEMNVSTLELGDSALYLCASSYLDRNYGYTFGSGTRLTVV.

This chain joins TRBV29-1 and TRBJ2-5; D unclear. The CDR3 totals 13 residues. Germline V gene sequence: CDR1 SQVTM, CDR2 ANQGSEA. V was trimmed by 3 bases and J by 0 bases, leaving 8 bases between them. As DNA, the CDR3 is TGCAGCGTTGAGGGTCGTTACCAAGAGACCCAGTACTTC. As protein: CSVEGRYQETQYF.

V is TRBV27 and J is TRBJ2-7; possible D gene TRBD1, 6 bases. Germline CDR1 and CDR2: MNHEY and SMNVEV (reference sequence). V lost 5 bases, J lost 0 bases, and 11 bases lay in between. The CDR3 covers 14 residues. The CDR3: CASSLRQASYEQYF. The CDR3 coding sequence is TGTGCCAGCAGTCTCCGACAGGCCTCCTACGAGCAGTACTTC.

The chain links TRBV19 to TRBJ2-4, with 7 bases aligning to TRBD1. Trimming at V came to 3 bases and at J to 0 bases, leaving 2 bases not matched to a gene. This CDR3 has 15 residues. Germline V gives CDR1 LNHDA, CDR2 SQIVND (reference sequence). The CDR3 coding sequence is TGTGCCAGTAGTATGGGACAGCTAGCCAAAAACATTCAGTACTTC. It encodes CASSMGQLAKNIQYF.

The chain couples TRBV7-9 to TRBJ1-1; the D gene is possibly TRBD1 (5 bases). The CDR3 is made up of 15 amino acids. Germline V gene lookup returns CDR1 SEHNR and CDR2 FQNEAQ (reference sequence). The V gene lost 5 bases and the J gene lost 1 base, with 14 bases spanning the gap. In DNA, the CDR3 is TGTGCCAGCAGCCCCGGTGTTGGGGCGAACACTGAAGCTTTCTTT. It codes for CASSPGVGANTEAFF. The whole variable domain, filled in from reference TRBV7-9 and TRBJ1-1, reads DTGVSQNPRHKITKRGQNVTFRCDPISEHNRLYWYRQTLGQGPEFLTYFQNEAQLEKSRLLSDRFSAERPKGSFSTLEIQRTEQGDSAMYLCASSPGVGANTEAFFGQGTRLTVV.

V and J are TRBV15 and TRBJ2-7, with D possibly being TRBD1 or TRBD2 (5 bases each). Trimming stripped 5 bases from V and 3 bases from J, with 14 bases between. CDR1 and CDR2 from the germline V gene are LNHNV and YYDKDF (reference sequence). CDR3 length: 14 amino acids. CDR3 region: CATSRDAALYEQYF. The CDR3 DNA reads TGTGCCACCAGCCGGGACGCAGCCCTCTACGAGCAGTACTTC.

The gene calls are TRBV2 and TRBJ1-6; tentative D call: TRBD1 (5 bases). The CDR3 is 13 amino acids. V lost 7 bases and J 5 bases, leaving 9 bases between the germline ends. The germline CDR1 and CDR2 sequences are SNHLY and FYNNEI. The CDR3 protein is CASTRGDNSPLHF. In DNA, the CDR3 is TGTGCCAGCACGAGGGGTGATAATTCACCCCTCCACTTT.

The rearrangement uses TRBV9 and TRBJ1-6, with D possibly being TRBD1 (5 bases). Looked up from germline, CDR1 is SGDLS and CDR2 is YYNGEE. The CDR3 spans 13 residues. Trimming cost V 2 bases and J 10 bases, with 10 bases left between them. The CDR3 protein is CASSVTRDSPLHF. Written as DNA, the CDR3 is TGTGCCAGCAGCGTGACGAGGGACTCACCCCTCCACTTT.

The rearrangement links TRBV7-9 to TRBJ2-7; perhaps D is TRBD1 or TRBD2 (5 bases each). Per germline, CDR1 SEHNR and CDR2 FQNEAQ (reference sequence). V gave up 3 bases and J gave up 3 bases, with 12 bases separating them. The CDR3 is 14 amino acids. CDR3 amino acids: CASSFQGRFYEQYF. In DNA form, the CDR3 reads TGTGCCAGCAGCTTCCAGGGACGGTTCTACGAGCAGTACTTC.

The J gene is TRBJ2-3, the V gene TRBV7-9; possible D gene TRBD2, 6 bases. Per germline, CDR1 SEHNR and CDR2 FQNEAQ (reference sequence). The CDR3 is 14 amino acids. Trimming took off 3 bases at V and 2 bases at J, with 9 bases between the two ends. The CDR3 sequence: CASSFTGLTDTQYF. CDR3 nucleotide sequence: TGTGCCAGCAGCTTCACGGGACTCACAGATACGCAGTATTTT. Filled out from reference TRBV7-9 and TRBJ2-3, the complete variable domain reads DTGVSQNPRHKITKRGQNVTFRCDPISEHNRLYWYRQTLGQGPEFLTYFQNEAQLEKSRLLSDRFSAERPKGSFSTLEIQRTEQGDSAMYLCASSFTGLTDTQYFGPGTRLTVL.

The J gene is TRBJ1-3, the V gene TRBV19; D is unclear. Germline lookup yields CDR1 LNHDA and CDR2 SQIVND (reference sequence). Trimming took 5 bases from V and 0 from J, leaving 11 bases between them. This CDR3 is 15 amino acids long. Here the CDR3 reads CASSPSAFSGNTIYF. The CDR3 DNA reads as TGTGCCAGTAGTCCCTCGGCCTTCTCTGGAAACACCATATATTTT.

In this sample, this clone turned up a few times. The gene calls are TRBV30 and TRBJ1-5; the D is unclear. Germline V gene lookup returns CDR1 GTSNPN and CDR2 SVGIG (reference sequence). This CDR3 is built from 15 residues. Between the trimmed V and J ends, which lost 0 bases and 2 bases, there was a span of 11 bases. As DNA, the CDR3 is TGTGCCTGGAGTGTAAGAGGTACAGGCAATCAGCCCCAGCATTTT. This gives the protein CAWSVRGTGNQPQHF.

The chain uses TRBV6-5 and TRBJ1-1, with 10 bases that match TRBD1. Germline V gene lookup returns CDR1 MNHEY and CDR2 SVGAGI. CDR3 length: 14 residues. J gave up 5 bases and V 2 bases, and 2 bases lay outside the gene matches. CDR3 DNA sequence: TGTGCCAGCAGTTACAGGGACAGGGGAACTGAAGCTTTCTTT. Amino acids: CASSYRDRGTEAFF.

V usage is TRBV6-1 and J usage is TRBJ2-4; 8 positions agree with TRBD2. V dropped 10 bases and J dropped 8; count of bases not matched to a gene: 10. The CDR3 has 13 amino acids. Germline CDR1 MNHNS, CDR2 SASEGT. The CDR3 sequence: CAIKAGAGHIQYF. The DNA of the CDR3 is TGTGCCATCAAAGCGGGGGCCGGACACATTCAGTACTTC.